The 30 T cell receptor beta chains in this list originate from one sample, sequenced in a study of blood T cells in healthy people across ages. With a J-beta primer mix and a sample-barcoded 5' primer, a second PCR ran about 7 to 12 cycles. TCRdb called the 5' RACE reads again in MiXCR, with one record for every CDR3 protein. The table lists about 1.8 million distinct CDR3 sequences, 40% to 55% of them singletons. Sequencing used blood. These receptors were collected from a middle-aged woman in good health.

This chain's CDR3 is CASMEGTNEKLFF. CDR3 DNA: TGTGCCAGCATGGAGGGGACTAATGAAAAACTGTTTTTT. The chain is built from TRBV6-2 or TRBV6-3 and TRBJ1-4; tentative D call: TRBD1 (5 bases). Germline V gene lookup returns CDR1 MNHEY and CDR2 SVGEGT. The CDR3 runs 13 residues. Deletions cut 7 bases from V and 2 bases from J, with 8 bases between.

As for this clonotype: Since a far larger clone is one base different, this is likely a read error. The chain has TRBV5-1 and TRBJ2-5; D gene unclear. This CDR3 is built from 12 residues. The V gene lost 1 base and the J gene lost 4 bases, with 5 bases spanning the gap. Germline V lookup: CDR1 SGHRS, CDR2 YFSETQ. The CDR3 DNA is TGCGCCAGCAGCTTGTACCTAGAGACCCAGTACTTC. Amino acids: CASSLYLETQYF.

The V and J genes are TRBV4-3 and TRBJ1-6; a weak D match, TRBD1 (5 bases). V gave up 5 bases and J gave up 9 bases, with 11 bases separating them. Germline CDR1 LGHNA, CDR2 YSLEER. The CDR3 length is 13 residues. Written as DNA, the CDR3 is TGCGCCAGCAGCTCCCCCGGGGGTTCACCCCTCCACTTT. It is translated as CASSSPGGSPLHF.

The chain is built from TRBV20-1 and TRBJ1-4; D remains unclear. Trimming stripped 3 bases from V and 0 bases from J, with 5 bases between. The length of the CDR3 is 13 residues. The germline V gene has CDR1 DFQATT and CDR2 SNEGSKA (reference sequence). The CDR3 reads CSASISTNEKLFF. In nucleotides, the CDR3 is TGCAGTGCTAGCATCTCAACTAATGAAAAACTGTTTTTT.

The CDR3 loop is CASSLEEAGTVYEQYF. CDR3 nucleotides: TGTGCCAGCAGCTTAGAAGAGGCGGGGACGGTCTACGAGCAGTACTTC. This sequence joins TRBV7-8 and TRBJ2-7, with D perhaps matching TRBD2 (6 bases). The CDR3 length is 16 residues. Germline CDR1 reads SGHVS; CDR2 reads FQNEAQ. V was clipped by 1 base and J by 3 bases, with 16 bases between them.

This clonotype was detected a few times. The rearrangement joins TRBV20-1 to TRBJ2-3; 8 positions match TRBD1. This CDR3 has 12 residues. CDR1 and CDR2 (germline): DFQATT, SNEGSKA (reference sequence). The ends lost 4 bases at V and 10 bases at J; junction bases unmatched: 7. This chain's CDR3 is CSATTLGQAQYF. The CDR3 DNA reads TGCAGTGCTACGACTCTGGGACAGGCGCAGTATTTT.

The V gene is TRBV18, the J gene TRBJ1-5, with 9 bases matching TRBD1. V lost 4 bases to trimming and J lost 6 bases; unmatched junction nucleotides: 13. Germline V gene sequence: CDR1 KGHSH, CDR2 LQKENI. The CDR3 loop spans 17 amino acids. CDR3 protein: CASSRSSGTGSGQPQHF. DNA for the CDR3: TGTGCCAGCTCACGGAGCTCCGGGACAGGGTCGGGTCAGCCCCAGCATTTT. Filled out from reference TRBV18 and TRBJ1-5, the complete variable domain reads NAGVMQNPRHLVRRRGQEARLRCSPMKGHSHVYWYRQLPEEGLKFMVYLQKENIIDESGMPKERFSAEFPKEGPSILRIQQVVRGDSAAYFCASSRSSGTGSGQPQHFGDGTRLSIL.

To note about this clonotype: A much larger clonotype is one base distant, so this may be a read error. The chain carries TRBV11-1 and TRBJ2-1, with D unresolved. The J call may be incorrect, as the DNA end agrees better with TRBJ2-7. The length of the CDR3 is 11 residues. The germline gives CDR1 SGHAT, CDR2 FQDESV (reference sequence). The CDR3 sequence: CASSLRTEQYF. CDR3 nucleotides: TGTGCCAGCAGCTTACGGACCGAGCAGTACTTC.

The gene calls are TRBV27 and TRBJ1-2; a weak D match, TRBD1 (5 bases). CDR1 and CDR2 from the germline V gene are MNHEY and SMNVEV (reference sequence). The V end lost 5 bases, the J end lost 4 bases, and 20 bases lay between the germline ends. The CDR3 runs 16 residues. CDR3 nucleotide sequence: TGTGCCAGCAGTATCCAGAGGGGCCGACGACTCTATGGCTACACCTTC. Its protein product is CASSIQRGRRLYGYTF.

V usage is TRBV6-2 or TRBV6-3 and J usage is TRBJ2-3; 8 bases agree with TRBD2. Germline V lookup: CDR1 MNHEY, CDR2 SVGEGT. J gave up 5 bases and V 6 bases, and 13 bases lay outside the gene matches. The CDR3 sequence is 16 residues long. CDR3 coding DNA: TGTGCCAGCAGCCCTTACGGGCGGGGGGTCCAAGATACGCAGTATTTT. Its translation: CASSPYGRGVQDTQYF.

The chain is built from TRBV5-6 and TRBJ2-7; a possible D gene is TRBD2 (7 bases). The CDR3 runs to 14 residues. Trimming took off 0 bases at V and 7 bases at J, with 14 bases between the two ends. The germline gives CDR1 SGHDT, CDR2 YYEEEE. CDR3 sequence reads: CASSLAGGLGEQYF. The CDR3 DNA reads TGTGCCAGCAGCTTGGCCGGGGGGCTAGGGGAGCAGTACTTC.

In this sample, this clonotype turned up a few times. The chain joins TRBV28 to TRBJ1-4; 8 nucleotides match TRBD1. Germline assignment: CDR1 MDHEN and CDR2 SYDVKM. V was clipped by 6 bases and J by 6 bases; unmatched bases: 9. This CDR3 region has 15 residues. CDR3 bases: TGTGCCAGCAGGGAAGGGGGACAGGTGGATGAAAAACTGTTTTTT. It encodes CASREGGQVDEKLFF.

The CDR3 nucleotides read TGTGCCAGCAGCTTGACAGGGGATATCACTGAAGCTTTCTTT. Protein product: CASSLTGDITEAFF. The chain carries TRBV7-2 and TRBJ1-1; TRBD1 agrees at 8 bases. Trimming removed 3 bases from V and 4 bases from J; junction bases left unmatched: 4. CDR1 is SGHTA and CDR2 is FQGNSA in the germline V gene. This CDR3 region has 14 residues.

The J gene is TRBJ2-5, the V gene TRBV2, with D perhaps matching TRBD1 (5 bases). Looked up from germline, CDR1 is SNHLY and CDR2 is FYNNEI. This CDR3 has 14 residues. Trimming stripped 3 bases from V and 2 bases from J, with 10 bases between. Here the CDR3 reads CASSETEAQETQYF. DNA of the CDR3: TGTGCCAGCAGTGAGACAGAAGCTCAAGAGACCCAGTACTTC. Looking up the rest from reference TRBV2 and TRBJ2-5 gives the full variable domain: EPEVTQTPSHQVTQMGQEVILRCVPISNHLYFYWYRQILGQKVEFLVSFYNNEISEKSEIFDDQFSVERPDGSNFTLKIRSTKLEDSAMYFCASSETEAQETQYFGPGTRLLVL.

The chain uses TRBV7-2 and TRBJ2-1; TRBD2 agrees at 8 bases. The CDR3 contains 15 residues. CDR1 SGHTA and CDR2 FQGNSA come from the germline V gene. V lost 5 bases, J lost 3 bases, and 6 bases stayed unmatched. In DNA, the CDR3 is TGTGCCAGCAGCCCGACTAGCGCCGGCTACAATGAGCAGTTCTTC. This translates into CASSPTSAGYNEQFF.

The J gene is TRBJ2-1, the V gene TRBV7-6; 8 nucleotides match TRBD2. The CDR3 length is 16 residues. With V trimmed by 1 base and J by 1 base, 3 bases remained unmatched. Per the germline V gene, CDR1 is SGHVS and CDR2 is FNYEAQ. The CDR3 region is CASSLEGGGSYNEQFF. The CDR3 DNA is TGTGCCAGCAGCTTAGAAGGCGGGGGGTCCTACAATGAGCAGTTCTTC.

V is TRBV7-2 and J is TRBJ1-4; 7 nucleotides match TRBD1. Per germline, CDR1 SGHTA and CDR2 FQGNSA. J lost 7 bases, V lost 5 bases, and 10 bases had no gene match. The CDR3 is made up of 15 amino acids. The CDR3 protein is CASSQDRVVSEKLFF. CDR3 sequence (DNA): TGTGCCAGCAGCCAAGACAGGGTTGTCAGTGAAAAACTGTTTTTT.

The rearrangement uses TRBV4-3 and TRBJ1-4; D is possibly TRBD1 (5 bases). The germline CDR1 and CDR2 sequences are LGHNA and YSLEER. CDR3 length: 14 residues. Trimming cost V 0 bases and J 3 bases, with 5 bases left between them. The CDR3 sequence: CASSQEGANEKLFF. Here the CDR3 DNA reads TGCGCCAGCAGCCAAGAGGGGGCTAATGAAAAACTGTTTTTT.

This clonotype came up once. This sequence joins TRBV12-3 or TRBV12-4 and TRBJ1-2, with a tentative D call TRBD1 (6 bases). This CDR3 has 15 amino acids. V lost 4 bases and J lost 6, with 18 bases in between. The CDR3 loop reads CASSSQGFPLDGYTF. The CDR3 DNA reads TGTGCCAGCAGTTCACAGGGTTTCCCCTTAGATGGCTACACCTTC.

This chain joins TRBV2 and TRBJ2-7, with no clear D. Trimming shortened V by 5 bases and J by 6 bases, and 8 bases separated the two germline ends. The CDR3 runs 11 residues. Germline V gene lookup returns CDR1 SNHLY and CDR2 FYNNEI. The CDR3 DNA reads TGTGCCAGCAGTCTGAGACCCGAGCAGTACTTC. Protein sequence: CASSLRPEQYF.

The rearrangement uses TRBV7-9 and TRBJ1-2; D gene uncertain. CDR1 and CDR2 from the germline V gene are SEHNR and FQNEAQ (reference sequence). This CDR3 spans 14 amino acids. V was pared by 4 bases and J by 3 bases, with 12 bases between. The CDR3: CASSYVRVDYGYTF. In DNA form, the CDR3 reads TGTGCCAGCAGCTATGTTCGGGTCGACTATGGCTACACCTTC.

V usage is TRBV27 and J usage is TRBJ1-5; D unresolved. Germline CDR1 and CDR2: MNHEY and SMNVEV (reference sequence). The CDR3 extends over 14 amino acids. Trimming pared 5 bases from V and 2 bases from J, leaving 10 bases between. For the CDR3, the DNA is TGTGCCAGCAGTGTGGTGGGAGGCAATCAGCCCCAGCATTTT. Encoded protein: CASSVVGGNQPQHF.

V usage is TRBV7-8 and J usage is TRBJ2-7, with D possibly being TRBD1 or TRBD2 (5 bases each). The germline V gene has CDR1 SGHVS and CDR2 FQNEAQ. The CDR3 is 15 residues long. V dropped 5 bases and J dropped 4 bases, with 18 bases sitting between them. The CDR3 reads CASSTRAGSKYEQYF. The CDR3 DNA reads TGTGCCAGCAGCACCAGGGCGGGTTCAAAATACGAGCAGTACTTC.

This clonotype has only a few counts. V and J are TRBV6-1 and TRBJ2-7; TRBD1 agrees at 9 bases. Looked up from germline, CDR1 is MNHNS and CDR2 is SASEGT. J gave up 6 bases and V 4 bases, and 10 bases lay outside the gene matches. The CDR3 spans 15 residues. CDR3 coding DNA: TGTGCCAGCAGTGGTAGGGACAGGGCTACAGCCGAGCAGTACTTC. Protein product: CASSGRDRATAEQYF.

CDR3 region: CASSVGGIGTDTQYF. The CDR3 coding sequence is TGTGCCAGCAGCGTAGGCGGTATTGGCACAGATACGCAGTATTTT. The chain links TRBV9 to TRBJ2-3; D ambiguous. The CDR3 has 15 residues. Per the germline V gene, CDR1 is SGDLS and CDR2 is YYNGEE. V was cut by 0 bases and J by 1 base, with 9 bases left in between.

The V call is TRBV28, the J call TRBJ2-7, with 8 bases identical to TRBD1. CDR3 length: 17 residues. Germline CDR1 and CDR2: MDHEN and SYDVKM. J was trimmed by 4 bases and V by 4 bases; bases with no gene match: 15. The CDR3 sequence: CASSSPLDRGGIYEQYF. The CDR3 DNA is TGTGCCAGCAGTTCCCCCCTCGACAGGGGAGGAATTTACGAGCAGTACTTC.

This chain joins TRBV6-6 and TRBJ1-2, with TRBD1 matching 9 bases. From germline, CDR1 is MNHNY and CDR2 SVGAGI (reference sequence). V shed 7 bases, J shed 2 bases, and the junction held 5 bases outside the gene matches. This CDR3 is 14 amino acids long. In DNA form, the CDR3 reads TGTGCCAGCACCCCGGGACAGGGAAACTATGGCTACACCTTC. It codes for CASTPGQGNYGYTF.

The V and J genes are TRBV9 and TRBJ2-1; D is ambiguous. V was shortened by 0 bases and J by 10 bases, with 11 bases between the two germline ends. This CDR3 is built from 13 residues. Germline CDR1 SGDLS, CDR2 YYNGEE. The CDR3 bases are TGTGCCAGCAGCGTAGGGTCGACGCGGGAGCAGTTCTTC. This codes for CASSVGSTREQFF.

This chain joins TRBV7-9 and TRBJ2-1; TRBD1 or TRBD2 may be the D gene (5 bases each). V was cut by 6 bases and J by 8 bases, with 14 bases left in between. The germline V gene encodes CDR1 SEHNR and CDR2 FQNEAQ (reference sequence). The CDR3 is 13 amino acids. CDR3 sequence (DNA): TGTGCCAGCAGAGATCCCCTGGGACATGAGCAGTTCTTC. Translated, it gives CASRDPLGHEQFF.

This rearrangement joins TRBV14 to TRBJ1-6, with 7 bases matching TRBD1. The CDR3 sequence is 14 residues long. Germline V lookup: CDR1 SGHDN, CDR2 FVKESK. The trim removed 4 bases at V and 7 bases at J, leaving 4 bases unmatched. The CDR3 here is CASSPTGQNSPLHF. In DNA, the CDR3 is TGTGCCAGCAGCCCGACGGGACAGAATTCACCCCTCCACTTT.